The 4 T cell receptor beta chains listed next were all sequenced from one sample in a study of blood T cells in healthy people across ages (dated by TCRdb to between 2015 and 2017). Libraries were prepared through 5' RACE. The reads were generated on an Illumina HiSeq 2500. A second 7 to 11 cycle PCR used a sample-barcoded 5' primer and a J-beta primer mix. TCRdb trimmed public reads at Q25 via fastp, called clones via MiXCR and kept in-frame beta chains. Entries that share a CDR3 protein sequence are merged under the most common genes and DNA. The sample table records 1.5 million or so distinct CDR3 sequences; roughly 43% of these occur just once. The top ten hold 4% of the sample. The specimen sequenced was blood. Receptor source: a woman younger than 35 in good health.

This clonotype has only a few counts. The chain uses TRBV14 and TRBJ2-3, with D unresolved. This CDR3 region has 15 residues. Per germline, CDR1 SGHDN and CDR2 FVKESK. Deletions cut 2 bases from V and 2 bases from J, with 11 bases between. CDR3 nucleotides: TGTGCCAGCAGCCAAAAACAGCTATACACAGATACGCAGTATTTT. It specifies CASSQKQLYTDTQYF. The full variable domain, rest sourced from reference TRBV14 and TRBJ2-3, is EAGVTQFPSHSVIEKGQTVTLRCDPISGHDNLYWYRRVMGKEIKFLLHFVKESKQDESGMPNNRFLAERTGGTYSTLKVQPAELEDSGVYFCASSQKQLYTDTQYFGPGTRLTVL.

The sample holds one count of this clonotype. One end of the junction fails to match germline, which may point to a read error. J is TRBJ1-4 and V is TRBV20-1, with D unclear. CDR3 length equals 12 residues. Germline V gene lookup returns CDR1 DFQATT and CDR2 SNEGSKA (reference sequence). The CDR3 coding sequence is TGTAGTGGCTGGCAGACAAATGAAAAACTGTTTTTT. This encodes CSGWQTNEKLFF.

The CDR3 DNA reads as TGTGCCAGCAGTGGCGCAGGGTTCCATGGCTACACCTTC. Translation gives CASSGAGFHGYTF. The chain recombines TRBV6-1 with TRBJ1-2, with D perhaps matching TRBD1 (5 bases). With 4 bases removed from V and 6 bases from J, the gap between germline ends came to 12 bases. Germline loops: CDR1 MNHNS, CDR2 SASEGT. The CDR3 loop spans 13 amino acids.

This clonotype was seen only a few times. The J gene is TRBJ1-2, the V gene TRBV12-3 or TRBV12-4, with 8 nucleotides matching TRBD1. This CDR3 contains 15 residues. After removal of 4 bases from V and 6 bases from J, the junction contained 10 bases not matched to a gene. Here the CDR3 reads CASSSEPRGRNGYTF. The CDR3 DNA follows: TGTGCCAGCAGTTCAGAGCCCAGGGGGCGGAATGGCTACACCTTC.